This T cell receptor (beta chain) was obtained from a study of CD8+CD57+ T cells in acquired aplastic anemia. Study conclusions and caveats: Patients shared around 30 CD8+ CDR3 sequences with controls.

About this clonotype itself: Its antigen is not identified.

The study profiled TCR beta VDJ and CDR3 using genomic DNA as template. TCRdb passed the reads through MiXCR, listing each CDR3 protein once. The sample has 150,000 to 180,000 distinct CDR3 sequences; over 50% are singletons. The CDR3 has 15 residues. V lost 2 bases and J 2 bases, leaving 12 bases between the germline ends. Germline CDR1 and CDR2: SGHDT and YYEEEE. Sequencing was done on patients that had shown CD8+CD57+ cell expansion by flow cytometry. The V call is TRBV5-6, the J call TRBJ2-3; D not certain. Sequencing was performed on sorted CD4+, CD8+, or CD8+CD57+ T cells (not recorded which) from PBMCs. This clonotype originated in a human donor with aplastic anemia. CDR3 loop: CASSFTYRHTDTQYF. CDR3 in DNA: TGTGCCAGCAGCTTTACCTACAGACACACAGATACGCAGTATTTT.